A selection of T cell receptor beta chains follows, all from one sample in a study of cytomegalovirus exposure and HLA in healthy donors. Clones were read by immunoSEQ multiplex PCR, and TCRdb kept only the in-frame ones, dropping some. The table records about 170,000 clones, roughly four fifths of them present only once. The sequenced sample consisted of PBMCs. The receptors were gathered from a woman aged 45-65 years in good health and CMV-seropositive. Each CDR3 is given with its conserved first and last residue. Fields, in order: J gene, D gene, V gene, CDR3 protein. D genes are given only for firm matches.

j_call: TRBJ1-1
d_call: NA
v_call: TRBV7-9
cdr3_aa: CASSPGYTEAFF

j_call: TRBJ1-4
d_call: TRBD1
v_call: TRBV9
cdr3_aa: CASSGQGAREKLFF

j_call: TRBJ1-5
d_call: TRBD1
v_call: TRBV2
cdr3_aa: CASNPDRDQPQHF

j_call: TRBJ1-1
d_call: TRBD1
v_call: TRBV7-8
cdr3_aa: CASSLTGQGGEAFF

j_call: TRBJ1-3
d_call: NA
v_call: TRBV4-1
cdr3_aa: CASSRPGGNTIYF

j_call: TRBJ1-2
d_call: NA
v_call: TRBV9
cdr3_aa: CASSVDWGPYGYTF

j_call: TRBJ1-5
d_call: TRBD1
v_call: TRBV18
cdr3_aa: CASSAFAGQGNQPQHF

j_call: TRBJ2-7
d_call: NA
v_call: TRBV6-5
cdr3_aa: CASRPGASYEQYF

j_call: TRBJ1-1
d_call: NA
v_call: TRBV5-1
cdr3_aa: CASSLERYTEAFF

j_call: TRBJ2-5
d_call: TRBD2
v_call: TRBV5-4
cdr3_aa: CASSLWGGVGETQYF

j_call: TRBJ1-1
d_call: NA
v_call: TRBV19
cdr3_aa: CASSLSGETEAFF

j_call: TRBJ1-6
d_call: TRBD1
v_call: TRBV27
cdr3_aa: CASSDRAYNSPLHF

j_call: TRBJ2-5
d_call: NA
v_call: TRBV5-1
cdr3_aa: CASSWGGTGETQYF

j_call: TRBJ1-5
d_call: TRBD1
v_call: TRBV2
cdr3_aa: CASSDTLQGYGNQPQHF

j_call: TRBJ2-4
d_call: NA
v_call: TRBV27
cdr3_aa: CASRGRLAKNIQYF

j_call: TRBJ1-1
d_call: TRBD1
v_call: TRBV6-1
cdr3_aa: CASSLTGFGTEAFF

j_call: TRBJ1-1
d_call: NA
v_call: TRBV5-4
cdr3_aa: CASSLGQNEAFF

j_call: TRBJ1-2
d_call: TRBD1
v_call: TRBV19
cdr3_aa: CASSPGTGYYGYTF

j_call: TRBJ1-1
d_call: NA
v_call: TRBV6-5
cdr3_aa: CASSYDTGGYTEAFF

j_call: TRBJ2-7
d_call: NA
v_call: TRBV4-1
cdr3_aa: CASSQDPSGEQYF

j_call: TRBJ1-2
d_call: TRBD1
v_call: TRBV7-9
cdr3_aa: CASSLQDREYGYTF

j_call: TRBJ1-1
d_call: TRBD1
v_call: TRBV5-1
cdr3_aa: CASSLGTGNTEAFF

j_call: TRBJ2-5
d_call: TRBD2
v_call: TRBV6-6
cdr3_aa: CASSYRGGRETQYF

j_call: TRBJ2-2
d_call: TRBD2
v_call: TRBV10-3
cdr3_aa: CAISEWASGGNGELFF

j_call: TRBJ1-4
d_call: NA
v_call: TRBV2
cdr3_aa: CASWTAQKLFF

j_call: TRBJ1-2
d_call: NA
v_call: TRBV5-1
cdr3_aa: CASSYPGGYTF

j_call: TRBJ1-5
d_call: NA
v_call: TRBV5-5
cdr3_aa: CASSLGQDRSAQHF

j_call: TRBJ2-7
d_call: NA
v_call: TRBV27
cdr3_aa: CASSRARGSYEQYF

j_call: TRBJ2-2
d_call: NA
v_call: TRBV14
cdr3_aa: CASSLQTGELFF

j_call: TRBJ2-3
d_call: NA
v_call: TRBV19
cdr3_aa: CASSAQRGGTRFTDTQYF

j_call: TRBJ1-1
d_call: NA
v_call: TRBV16
cdr3_aa: CASSQTGNTEAFF

j_call: TRBJ1-4
d_call: NA
v_call: TRBV11-1
cdr3_aa: CASSPSGPNEKLFF

j_call: TRBJ2-3
d_call: NA
v_call: TRBV29-1
cdr3_aa: CSVEATSADTQYF

j_call: TRBJ2-2
d_call: TRBD2
v_call: TRBV7-6
cdr3_aa: CASSPSGDYTGELFF

j_call: TRBJ1-3
d_call: NA
v_call: TRBV6-1
cdr3_aa: CASSEVRGTSGNTIYF

j_call: TRBJ1-5
d_call: NA
v_call: TRBV9
cdr3_aa: CASSVGDSLYSNQPQHF

j_call: TRBJ2-3
d_call: NA
v_call: TRBV21-1
cdr3_aa: CASRVGQAGSTDTQYF

j_call: TRBJ1-3
d_call: NA
v_call: TRBV28
cdr3_aa: CASRGTGEMGSGNTIYF

j_call: TRBJ1-3
d_call: NA
v_call: TRBV5-1
cdr3_aa: CASSCRYRLSSGNTIYF

j_call: TRBJ1-1
d_call: NA
v_call: TRBV2
cdr3_aa: CASSLEMNTEAFF

j_call: TRBJ1-4
d_call: NA
v_call: TRBV5-6
cdr3_aa: CASSLRTNEKLFF

j_call: TRBJ1-1
d_call: NA
v_call: TRBV27
cdr3_aa: CASSLFAANTEAFF

j_call: TRBJ1-2
d_call: TRBD1
v_call: TRBV9
cdr3_aa: CASSEGQGAVYPNYGYTF

j_call: TRBJ1-1
d_call: NA
v_call: TRBV19
cdr3_aa: CASSERGMNTEAFF

j_call: TRBJ2-3
d_call: NA
v_call: TRBV15
cdr3_aa: CATSRDSSFTDTQYF

j_call: TRBJ2-1
d_call: NA
v_call: TRBV2
cdr3_aa: CASRGAGESSYNEQFF

j_call: TRBJ2-7
d_call: TRBD2
v_call: TRBV7-2
cdr3_aa: CASRRISGGTYEQYF

j_call: TRBJ1-1
d_call: NA
v_call: TRBV5-1
cdr3_aa: CASSLLTTGTSEAFF

j_call: TRBJ1-1
d_call: TRBD1
v_call: TRBV6-5
cdr3_aa: CASSEDREVNTEAFF

j_call: TRBJ1-3
d_call: TRBD1
v_call: TRBV5-1
cdr3_aa: CASSFSGGSGNTIYF

j_call: TRBJ1-2
d_call: NA
v_call: TRBV9
cdr3_aa: CASSVVPGTYGYTF

j_call: TRBJ1-2
d_call: NA
v_call: TRBV6-1
cdr3_aa: CASTPNGSQGYGYTF

j_call: TRBJ1-1
d_call: NA
v_call: TRBV9
cdr3_aa: CASSPPRGKNTEAFF

j_call: TRBJ1-1
d_call: NA
v_call: TRBV4-2
cdr3_aa: CASSQDPSGMNTEAFF